This T cell receptor (beta chain) was sequenced during a study of blood T cell repertoires in COVID-19. Study-wide background: Italy, Spain and the United States were the sources of the convalescent and acute COVID-19 samples. T cells, B-cell-depleted T cells, or PBMCs provided the cDNA or gDNA that served as material.

From germline, CDR1 is SNHLY and CDR2 FYNNEI. This CDR3 has 13 amino acids. Trimming cost V 7 bases and J 5 bases; bases outside gene matches: 5. Measured with immunoSEQ multiplex PCR; TCRdb has only the in-frame clones, and not every one. The repertoire holds some 390,000 clones, with around 87% as singletons. Sequenced sample: peripheral blood. This chain joins TRBV2 and TRBJ1-5; 7 nucleotides align to TRBD1. This TCR derives from an older woman with COVID-19, enrolled during active disease. CDR3 residues: CASNRQGDQPQHF. The CDR3 region has the DNA TGTGCCAGCAACCGACAGGGCGATCAGCCCCAGCATTTT.